A selection of T cell receptor beta chains follows, all from one sample in a study of blood T cell repertoires in COVID-19. TCRdb's copy holds only in-frame clones and misses some; the assay was immunoSEQ multiplex PCR. The repertoire holds roughly 14,000 clones, with about 80% as singletons. Sequencing was done on a sample of peripheral blood. The source of these receptors is a man aged 70-80 years with acute or convalescent COVID-19. CDR3s leave out the opening cysteine and the closing phenylalanine or tryptophan. Fields, in order: CDR3 protein, D gene, V gene. A D gene is named only where the DNA matches it firmly.

ASRRQGSVAGELF | TRBD1 | TRBV4-3
ASSDSTREQY | . | TRBV12-3/TRBV12-4
ASRHTTGTVNEKLF | TRBD1 | TRBV27
ATSRDGPLPGQGYEQY | TRBD1 | TRBV15
ASSTDRVNNSPLH | TRBD1 | TRBV19
ASSYLARGAYEQY | . | TRBV6-2/TRBV6-3
ASSLVALAYEQY | . | TRBV7-8
ASKRQGSTDTQY | TRBD1 | TRBV6-5
SASPTPGLNLQGVRDTQY | . | TRBV20-1
ASSQEGSGVFTQY | TRBD2 | TRBV4-3
ASSQDWASGTYEQY | TRBD2 | TRBV4-3
ASSYSLSGELF | . | TRBV6-2/TRBV6-3
ASSQVGQGAGGYT | TRBD1 | TRBV3-1/TRBV3-2
ASSEWETGGGELF | TRBD1 | TRBV6-1
ASSFQGYNQPQH | . | TRBV5-6
AWSETGFNSPLH | . | TRBV30
ASSPHLGLATAYEQY | TRBD2 | TRBV14